A selection of T cell receptor beta chains follows, all from one sample in a study of vaccination effects on CD4 cells after COVID-19. The antigens these receptors bind are not known. The table came from immunoSEQ multiplex PCR; TCRdb's copy has only in-frame clones and leaves some out. Here the sample spans approximately 30,000 clones, 55% to 75% being singletons. This specimen was CD4+ T cells from PBMCs cultured with SARS-CoV-2 spike peptides, taken before COVID-19 vaccination. The receptor set was obtained from a human donor who received a COVID-19 vaccine. CDR3s include the opening cysteine and the closing phenylalanine or tryptophan. Each record gives: CDR3 DNA, CDR3 protein, D gene, J gene, CDR3 length, V gene, clone size. D genes are given only for firm matches. Clone size is stated in some rows and not others, as once, few, many or a class when expanded.

TGTGCCAGCAGTTACGTTGTTAGCGGAGATGAGCAGTTCTTC CASSYVVSGDEQFF - TRBJ2-1 14 TRBV6-5 -
TGCAGTGCTAGTGATCCTAGCGGGGATAACAATGAGCAGTTCTTC CSASDPSGDNNEQFF TRBD2 TRBJ2-1 15 TRBV20-1 -
TGTGCCAGCAGTGAAGACACAGGTGGTTGGTACACCTTC CASSEDTGGWYTF - TRBJ1-2 13 TRBV6-1 -
TGTGCCAGCAGCTTATTTTCCAGGGGGCGCCTCGGTTCACCCCTCCACTTT CASSLFSRGRLGSPLHF TRBD1 TRBJ1-6 17 TRBV7-2 few
TGTGCCAGCAGTGACATTTGGACAGGGGGGAACTACGAGCAGTACTTC CASSDIWTGGNYEQYF TRBD1 TRBJ2-7 16 TRBV27 -
TGTGCCAGCAGTCCCAGGACTAGCGGGAGGCCACTAGCCAAAAACATTCAGTACTTC CASSPRTSGRPLAKNIQYF TRBD2 TRBJ2-4 19 TRBV6-6 -
TGTGCCATCAGTGAGGGTCCCATTTCTGGAAACACCATATATTTT CAISEGPISGNTIYF - TRBJ1-3 15 TRBV10-3 -
TGTGCCAGCAGTATCGGGGCTGGGGCCAACGTCCTGACTTTC CASSIGAGANVLTF - TRBJ2-6 14 TRBV5-4 -
TGTGCCAGCAGTGCCGGGACTAGCGGGGGGAGCTCCTACAATGAGCAGTTCTTC CASSAGTSGGSSYNEQFF TRBD2 TRBJ2-1 18 TRBV6-4 -
TGTGCCAGCTCATACGACAGGGGCGAACCCCAGCATTTT CASSYDRGEPQHF TRBD1 TRBJ1-5 13 TRBV18 few
TGTGCCAGCTCTCCCGACAGGGGAGACTATGGCTACACCTTC CASSPDRGDYGYTF TRBD1 TRBJ1-2 14 TRBV18 -
TGTGCCAGCAGCCAACGCACGAGCGGGGTCCACACCTACGAGCAGTACTTC CASSQRTSGVHTYEQYF TRBD2 TRBJ2-7 17 TRBV5-4 -
TGCGCCAGCAGCCAAGAACAGGGGATGACCGGGGAGCTGTTTTTT CASSQEQGMTGELFF TRBD1 TRBJ2-2 15 TRBV4-1 -
TGTGCCAGCAGTCGACTTTACTCCTACAATGAGCAGTTCTTC CASSRLYSYNEQFF - TRBJ2-1 14 TRBV6-5 -
TGTGCCAGCAGCGATGTAATAGGGGGGTCCTATAATTCACCCCTCCACTTT CASSDVIGGSYNSPLHF - TRBJ1-6 17 TRBV11-2 -
TGCGCCAGCAGGTCACGGTCGTTGAGTGGGAACACTGAAGCTTTCTTT CASRSRSLSGNTEAFF - TRBJ1-1 16 TRBV10-2 -
TGTGCCAGCAGCTTAGTCTCCCACAATCAGCCCCAGCATTTT CASSLVSHNQPQHF - TRBJ1-5 14 TRBV7-8 -
TGTGCCAGCAGCTTGGGGGCAGGGTTATCCACTGAAGCTTTCTTT CASSLGAGLSTEAFF - TRBJ1-1 15 TRBV5-8 -
TGTGCCAGCAGACCCGGACGGAGGAATCAGCCCCAGCATTTT CASRPGRRNQPQHF - TRBJ1-5 14 TRBV6-5 few
TGCGCCAGCAGCTTCGGACAGGGCACCCGGGGCACTGAAGCTTTCTTT CASSFGQGTRGTEAFF TRBD1 TRBJ1-1 16 TRBV5-1 few
TGTGCCAGCAGCAGACTCACTGAAGCTTTCTTT CASSRLTEAFF - TRBJ1-1 11 TRBV3-1/TRBV3-2 -
TGTGCCAGCAGCCTGAAGCGGTACAATGAGCAGTTCTTC CASSLKRYNEQFF - TRBJ2-1 13 TRBV14 -
TGTGCCAGCAGTGATGTTCTCGGGGGAACCTACTATGGCTACACCTTC CASSDVLGGTYYGYTF - TRBJ1-2 16 TRBV6-1 -
TGCGCCAGCAGGCCCGGGACAGGGGCTCCCCGGGATACGCAGTATTTT CASRPGTGAPRDTQYF TRBD1 TRBJ2-3 16 TRBV5-1 -
TGTGCCACCAGCAGAGAGACTAGCGGGGCAGATACGCAGTATTTT CATSRETSGADTQYF TRBD2 TRBJ2-3 15 TRBV15 few
TGTGCCAGCAGATCCACGTCGGCATCCTGGGAGACCCAGTACTTC CASRSTSASWETQYF - TRBJ2-5 15 TRBV27 -
TGTGCCAGCAGCCAAGCGCAGGGACAGGGCAACTATGGCTACACCTTC CASSQAQGQGNYGYTF TRBD1 TRBJ1-2 16 TRBV4-2 few
TGTGCCAGCGGAGGTGGCGGGAGGGGTACTAGTTCCTACGAGCAGTACTTC CASGGGGRGTSSYEQYF TRBD2 TRBJ2-7 17 TRBV3-1/TRBV3-2 -
TGTGCCAGCAGTTACTCGACGGAGGGGCAGTTCTTC CASSYSTEGQFF - TRBJ2-1 12 TRBV6-6 few
TGTGCCAGCTCACCCGACAGGCCTCGAAGAACAGATACGCAGTATTTT CASSPDRPRRTDTQYF - TRBJ2-3 16 TRBV18 -
TGTGCCAGCAAGCCGGGACAGGGGGAATGGGAGACCCAGTACTTC CASKPGQGEWETQYF TRBD1 TRBJ2-5 15 TRBV2 -
TGTGCCAGCAGTAGCGGGAGGGCCACAGATACGCAGTATTTT CASSSGRATDTQYF TRBD2 TRBJ2-3 14 TRBV6-2/TRBV6-3 -
TGTGCCTGGAGTCCCCGGGTGGGGAGGGATGAAAAACTGTTTTTT CAWSPRVGRDEKLFF - TRBJ1-4 15 TRBV30 -
TGCAGCGTTGAAGTTGGTGGGGACAGGGGGGATGGCTACACCTTC CSVEVGGDRGDGYTF TRBD1 TRBJ1-2 15 TRBV29-1 -
TGTGCCAGCAGCTTATGGGGACTAGCGGGAGGCACCGGGGAGCTGTTTTTT CASSLWGLAGGTGELFF TRBD2 TRBJ2-2 17 TRBV7-8 -
TGTGCCAGCAGCGGGCCCGGGACAGAAAACTATGGCTACACCTTC CASSGPGTENYGYTF TRBD1 TRBJ1-2 15 TRBV11-2 -
TGTGCCAGCAGAGAAGCGGGAGCCTGGATCACTTCTAGCACAGATACGCAGTATTTT CASREAGAWITSSTDTQYF TRBD2 TRBJ2-3 19 TRBV2 few
TGTGCCAGCTCACCAGGGAGACAGGGGGGTTCGGGCTACACCTTC CASSPGRQGGSGYTF TRBD1 TRBJ1-2 15 TRBV18 -